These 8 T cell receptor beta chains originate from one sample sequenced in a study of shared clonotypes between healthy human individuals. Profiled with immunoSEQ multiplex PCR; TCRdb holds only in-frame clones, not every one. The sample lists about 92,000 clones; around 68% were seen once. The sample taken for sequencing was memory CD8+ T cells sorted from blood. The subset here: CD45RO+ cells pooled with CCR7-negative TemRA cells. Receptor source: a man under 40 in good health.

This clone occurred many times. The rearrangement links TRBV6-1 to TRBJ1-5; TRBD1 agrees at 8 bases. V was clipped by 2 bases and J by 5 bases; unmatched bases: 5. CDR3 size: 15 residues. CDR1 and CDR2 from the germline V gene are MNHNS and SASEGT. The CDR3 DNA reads TGTGCCAGCAGTGAATCCGGGACAGGTTATCAGCCCCAGCATTTT. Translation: CASSESGTGYQPQHF.

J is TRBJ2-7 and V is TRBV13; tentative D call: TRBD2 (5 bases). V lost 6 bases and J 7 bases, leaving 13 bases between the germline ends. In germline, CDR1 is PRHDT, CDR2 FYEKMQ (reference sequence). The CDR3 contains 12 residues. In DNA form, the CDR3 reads TGTGCCAGCAGTCATGTGGGAGAAGAGCAGTACTTC. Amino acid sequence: CASSHVGEEQYF.

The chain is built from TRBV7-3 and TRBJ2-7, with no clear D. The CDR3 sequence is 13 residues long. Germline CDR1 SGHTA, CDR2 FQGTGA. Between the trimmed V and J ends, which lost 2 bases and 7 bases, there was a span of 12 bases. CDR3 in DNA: TGTGCCAGCAGCTTAGAGCCGAGGTTAGAGCAGTACTTC. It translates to CASSLEPRLEQYF.

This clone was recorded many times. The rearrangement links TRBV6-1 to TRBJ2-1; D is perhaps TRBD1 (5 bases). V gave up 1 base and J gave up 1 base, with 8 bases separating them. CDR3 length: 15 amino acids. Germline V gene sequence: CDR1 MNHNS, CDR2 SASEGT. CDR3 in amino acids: CASSEGAGSYNEQFF. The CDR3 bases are TGTGCCAGCAGTGAAGGGGCAGGGTCCTACAATGAGCAGTTCTTC.

CDR3 nucleotide sequence: TGTGCCAGCAGCGGTACAGGGGGTTACTCCTACGAGCAGTACTTC. This encodes CASSGTGGYSYEQYF. This chain uses TRBV7-8 with TRBJ2-7, with 8 bases lining up with TRBD1. The V and J ends lost 5 bases and 0 bases, in that order; junction bases with no gene match: 6. Per germline, CDR1 SGHVS and CDR2 FQNEAQ. The CDR3 contains 15 residues.

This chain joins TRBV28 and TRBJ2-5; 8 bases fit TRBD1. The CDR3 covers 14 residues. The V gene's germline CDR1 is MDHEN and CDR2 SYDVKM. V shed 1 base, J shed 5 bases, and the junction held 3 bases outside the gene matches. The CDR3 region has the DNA TGTGCCAGCAGTTTATTTCGGACAGGGGAGACCCAGTACTTC. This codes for CASSLFRTGETQYF.

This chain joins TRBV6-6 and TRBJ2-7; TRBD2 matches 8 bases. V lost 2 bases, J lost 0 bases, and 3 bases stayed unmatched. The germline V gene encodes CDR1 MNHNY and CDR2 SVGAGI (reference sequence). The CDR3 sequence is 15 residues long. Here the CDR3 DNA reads TGTGCCAGCAGTTACCCCAGCGGGAGCTCCTACGAGCAGTACTTC. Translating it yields CASSYPSGSSYEQYF.

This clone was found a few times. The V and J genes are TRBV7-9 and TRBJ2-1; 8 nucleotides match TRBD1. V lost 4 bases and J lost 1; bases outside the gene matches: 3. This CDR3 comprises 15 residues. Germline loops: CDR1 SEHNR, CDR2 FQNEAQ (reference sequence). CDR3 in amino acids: CASSWGQDSYNEQFF. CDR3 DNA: TGTGCCAGCAGCTGGGGACAGGATTCCTACAATGAGCAGTTCTTC.